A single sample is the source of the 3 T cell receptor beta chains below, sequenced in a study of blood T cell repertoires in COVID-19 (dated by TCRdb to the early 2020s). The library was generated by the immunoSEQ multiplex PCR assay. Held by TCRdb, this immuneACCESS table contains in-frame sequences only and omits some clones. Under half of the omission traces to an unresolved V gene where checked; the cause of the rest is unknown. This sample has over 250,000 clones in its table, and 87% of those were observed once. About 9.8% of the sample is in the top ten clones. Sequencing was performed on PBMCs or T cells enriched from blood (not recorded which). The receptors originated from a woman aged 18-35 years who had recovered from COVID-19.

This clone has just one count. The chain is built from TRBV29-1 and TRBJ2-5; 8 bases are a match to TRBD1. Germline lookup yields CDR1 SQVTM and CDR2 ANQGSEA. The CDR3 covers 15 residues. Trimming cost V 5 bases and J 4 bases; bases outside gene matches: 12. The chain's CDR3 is CSVRARQGQLETQYF. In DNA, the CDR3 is TGCAGCGTTCGCGCTCGACAGGGGCAATTAGAGACCCAGTACTTC.

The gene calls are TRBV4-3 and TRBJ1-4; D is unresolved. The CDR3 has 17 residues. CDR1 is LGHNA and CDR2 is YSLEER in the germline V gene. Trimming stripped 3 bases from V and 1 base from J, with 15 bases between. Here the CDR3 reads CASSHHRNGRTNEKLFF. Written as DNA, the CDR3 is TGCGCCAGCAGCCACCATCGTAATGGGCGAACTAATGAAAAACTGTTTTTT.

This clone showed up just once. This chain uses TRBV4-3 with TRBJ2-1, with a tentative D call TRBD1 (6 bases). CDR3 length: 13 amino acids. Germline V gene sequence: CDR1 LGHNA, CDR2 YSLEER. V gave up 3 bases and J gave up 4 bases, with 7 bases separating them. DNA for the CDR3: TGCGCCAGCAGCCACGACAGGTACAATGAGCAGTTCTTC. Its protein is CASSHDRYNEQFF.